The clone carrying this TCR beta chain was seen many times. Its target is not known. The data derive from a study of T cells in Graves' hyperthyroidism and ophthalmopathy. General study findings and limits: The model anticipated ophthalmopathy a median about six months pre-onset.

RNA transcripts yielded amplified TCR beta CDR3 regions. First-round RT-PCR targeting the TCR CDR3 was performed with the HTBI primer set. In TCRdb, the multiplex PCR reads were re-called with MiXCR into one record per CDR3 protein. Among some 770,000 distinct CDR3 sequences listed, approximately 16% were seen once. The CDR3 runs to 15 residues. V was clipped by 3 bases and J by 1 base, with 10 bases between them. Sequencing used blood. This TCR was sampled from a man aged 18 to 29 with Graves' hyperthyroidism. This sequence joins TRBV12-3 or TRBV12-4 and TRBJ1-5; no firm D call. The CDR3 DNA follows: TGTGCCAGCAGTTTGAGGTCCGCAAGCAATCAGCCCCAGCATTTT. Translating gives CASSLRSASNQPQHF.